The sample holds many counts of the clone carrying this T cell receptor (beta chain). What it recognizes is unknown. This entry belongs to a study of T cells in Graves' hyperthyroidism and ophthalmopathy. Study-wide findings and caveats: The majority of expanded thyroid clonotypes above 0.001 also appeared in blood.

Amplification of TCR beta CDR3 regions used RNA as the template. TCR CDR3 underwent first-round RT-PCR with the HTBI primer set. TCRdb re-analysed the multiplex PCR reads in MiXCR, keeping a single row per CDR3 protein. Among 200,000 to 250,000 distinct CDR3 sequences listed, roughly 15% were seen once. Reasons for excluding patients were uncontrolled infection, other autoimmune disease, pregnancy or lactation. Clinical symptoms, serum thyroxine and TRAb, thyroid ultrasound and orbital computed tomography together formed the diagnostic basis. The source of the PBMCs was around 10 ml of fresh peripheral blood. This TCR came from a woman under 30 with Graves' ophthalmopathy. Sequencing was performed on blood.

The CDR3 DNA reads as TGTGCCAGCGGACAGGGGAGGGACACTGAAGCTTTCTTT. As protein: CASGQGRDTEAFF. The chain uses TRBV7-9 and TRBJ1-1, with 9 bases identical to TRBD1. V shed 8 bases and J 3 bases; nucleotides not matched to a gene: 4. Germline CDR1 reads SEHNR; CDR2 reads FQNEAQ (reference sequence). This CDR3 region has 13 residues.